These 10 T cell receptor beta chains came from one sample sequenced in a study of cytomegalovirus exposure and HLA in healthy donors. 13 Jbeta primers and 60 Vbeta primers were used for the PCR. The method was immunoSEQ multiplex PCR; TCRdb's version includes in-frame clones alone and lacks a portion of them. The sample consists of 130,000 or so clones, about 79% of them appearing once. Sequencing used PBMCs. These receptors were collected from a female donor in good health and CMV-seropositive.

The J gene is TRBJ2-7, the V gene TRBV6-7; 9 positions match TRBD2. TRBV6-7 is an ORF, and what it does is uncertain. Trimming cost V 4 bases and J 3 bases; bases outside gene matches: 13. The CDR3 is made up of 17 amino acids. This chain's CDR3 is CASSSRPDSGSVYEQYF. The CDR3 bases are TGTGCCAGCAGTTCACGACCCGATAGCGGGAGCGTCTACGAGCAGTACTTC.

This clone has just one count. The CDR3 sequence is CASSSNGQGWEYF. Here the CDR3 DNA reads TGTGCCAGCAGTTCAAACGGACAGGGATGGGAGTACTTC. The gene calls are TRBV27 and TRBJ2-7, with 8 positions matching TRBD1. Germline loops: CDR1 MNHEY, CDR2 SMNVEV (reference sequence). V lost 4 bases and J lost 11; bases outside the gene matches: 10. The CDR3 totals 13 residues.

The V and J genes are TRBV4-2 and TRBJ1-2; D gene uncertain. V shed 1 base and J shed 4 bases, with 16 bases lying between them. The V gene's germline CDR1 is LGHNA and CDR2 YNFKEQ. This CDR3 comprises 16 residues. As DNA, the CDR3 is TGTGCCAGCAGCCAAGTGGGCCGTCAGGTCTCCTATGGCTACACCTTC. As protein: CASSQVGRQVSYGYTF.

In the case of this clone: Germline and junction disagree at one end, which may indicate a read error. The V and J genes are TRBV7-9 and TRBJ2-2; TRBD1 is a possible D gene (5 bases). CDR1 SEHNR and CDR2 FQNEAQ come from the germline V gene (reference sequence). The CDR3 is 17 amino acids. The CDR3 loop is CSSSFTRQNSNTGELFF. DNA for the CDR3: TGTTCCAGCAGCTTCACAAGACAGAATTCGAACACCGGGGAGCTGTTTTTT.

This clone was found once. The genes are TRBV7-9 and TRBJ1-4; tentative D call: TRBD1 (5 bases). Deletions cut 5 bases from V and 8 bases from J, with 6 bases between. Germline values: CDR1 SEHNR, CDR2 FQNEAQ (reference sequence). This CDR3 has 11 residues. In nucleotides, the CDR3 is TGTGCCAGCAGCAAGGGGGAAAAACTGTTTTTT. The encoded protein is CASSKGEKLFF.

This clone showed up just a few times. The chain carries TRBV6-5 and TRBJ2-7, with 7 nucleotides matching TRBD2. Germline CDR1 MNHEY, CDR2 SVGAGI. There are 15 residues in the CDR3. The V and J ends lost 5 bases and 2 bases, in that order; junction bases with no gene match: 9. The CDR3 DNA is TGTGCCAGCAGTCCCTATAGCGGGCCTACCTACGAGCAGTACTTC. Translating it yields CASSPYSGPTYEQYF.

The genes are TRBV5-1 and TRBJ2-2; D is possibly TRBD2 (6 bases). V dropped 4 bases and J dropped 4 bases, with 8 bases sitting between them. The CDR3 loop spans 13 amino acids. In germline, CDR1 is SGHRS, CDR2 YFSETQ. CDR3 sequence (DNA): TGCGCCAGCAGCCCGGGGGTCACCGGGGAGCTGTTTTTT. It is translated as CASSPGVTGELFF. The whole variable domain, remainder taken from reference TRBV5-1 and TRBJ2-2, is KAGVTQTPRYLIKTRGQQVTLSCSPISGHRSVSWYQQTPGQGLQFLFEYFSETQRNKGNFPGRFSGRQFSNSRSEMNVSTLELGDSALYLCASSPGVTGELFFGEGSRLTVL.

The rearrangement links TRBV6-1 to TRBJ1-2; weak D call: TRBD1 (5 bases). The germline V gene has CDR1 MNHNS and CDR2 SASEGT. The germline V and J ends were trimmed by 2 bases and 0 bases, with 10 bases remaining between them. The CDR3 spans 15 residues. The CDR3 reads CASSERDLANYGYTF. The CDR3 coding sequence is TGTGCCAGCAGTGAAAGGGACTTAGCTAACTATGGCTACACCTTC.

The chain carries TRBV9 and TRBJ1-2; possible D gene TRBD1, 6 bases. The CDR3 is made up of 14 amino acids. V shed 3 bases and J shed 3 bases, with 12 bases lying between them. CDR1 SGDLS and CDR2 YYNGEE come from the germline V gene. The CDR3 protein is CASSATGTHYGYTF. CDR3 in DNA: TGTGCCAGCAGCGCTACCGGGACACACTATGGCTACACCTTC. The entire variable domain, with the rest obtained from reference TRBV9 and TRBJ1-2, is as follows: DSGVTQTPKHLITATGQRVTLRCSPRSGDLSVYWYQQSLDQGLQFLIQYYNGEERAKGNILERFSAQQFPDLHSELNLSSLELGDSALYFCASSATGTHYGYTFGSGTRLTVV.

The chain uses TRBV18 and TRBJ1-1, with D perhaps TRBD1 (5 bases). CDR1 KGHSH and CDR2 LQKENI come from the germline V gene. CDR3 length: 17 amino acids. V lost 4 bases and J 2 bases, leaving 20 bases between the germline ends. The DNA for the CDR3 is TGTGCCAGCTCACGGTATGTAACAGGTCCACTTAACACTGAAGCTTTCTTT. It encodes CASSRYVTGPLNTEAFF.